What follows is one TCR beta chain and its context. The data were taken from a study of OX40 agonist ivuxolimab in advanced cancers. Measured with immunoSEQ multiplex PCR; TCRdb has only the in-frame clones, and not every one. The sample consists of some 99,000 clones, approximately 94% of them appearing once. This CDR3 comprises 15 residues. V was cut by 1 base and J by 8 bases, with 12 bases left in between. In germline, CDR1 is SEHNR, CDR2 FQNEAQ (reference sequence). This receptor was identified in an adult with an advanced solid tumor such as melanoma, head and neck, liver or kidney cancer. The chain is built from TRBV7-9 and TRBJ1-6; tentative D call: TRBD1 (6 bases). The starting material was CD4+ or CD8+ T cells sorted from blood, obtained in a trial of the OX40 agonist ivuxolimab. In nucleotides, the CDR3 is TGTGCCAGCAGCTTAGGAGGGGGATCGGATTCACCCCTCCACTTT. It encodes CASSLGGGSDSPLHF.